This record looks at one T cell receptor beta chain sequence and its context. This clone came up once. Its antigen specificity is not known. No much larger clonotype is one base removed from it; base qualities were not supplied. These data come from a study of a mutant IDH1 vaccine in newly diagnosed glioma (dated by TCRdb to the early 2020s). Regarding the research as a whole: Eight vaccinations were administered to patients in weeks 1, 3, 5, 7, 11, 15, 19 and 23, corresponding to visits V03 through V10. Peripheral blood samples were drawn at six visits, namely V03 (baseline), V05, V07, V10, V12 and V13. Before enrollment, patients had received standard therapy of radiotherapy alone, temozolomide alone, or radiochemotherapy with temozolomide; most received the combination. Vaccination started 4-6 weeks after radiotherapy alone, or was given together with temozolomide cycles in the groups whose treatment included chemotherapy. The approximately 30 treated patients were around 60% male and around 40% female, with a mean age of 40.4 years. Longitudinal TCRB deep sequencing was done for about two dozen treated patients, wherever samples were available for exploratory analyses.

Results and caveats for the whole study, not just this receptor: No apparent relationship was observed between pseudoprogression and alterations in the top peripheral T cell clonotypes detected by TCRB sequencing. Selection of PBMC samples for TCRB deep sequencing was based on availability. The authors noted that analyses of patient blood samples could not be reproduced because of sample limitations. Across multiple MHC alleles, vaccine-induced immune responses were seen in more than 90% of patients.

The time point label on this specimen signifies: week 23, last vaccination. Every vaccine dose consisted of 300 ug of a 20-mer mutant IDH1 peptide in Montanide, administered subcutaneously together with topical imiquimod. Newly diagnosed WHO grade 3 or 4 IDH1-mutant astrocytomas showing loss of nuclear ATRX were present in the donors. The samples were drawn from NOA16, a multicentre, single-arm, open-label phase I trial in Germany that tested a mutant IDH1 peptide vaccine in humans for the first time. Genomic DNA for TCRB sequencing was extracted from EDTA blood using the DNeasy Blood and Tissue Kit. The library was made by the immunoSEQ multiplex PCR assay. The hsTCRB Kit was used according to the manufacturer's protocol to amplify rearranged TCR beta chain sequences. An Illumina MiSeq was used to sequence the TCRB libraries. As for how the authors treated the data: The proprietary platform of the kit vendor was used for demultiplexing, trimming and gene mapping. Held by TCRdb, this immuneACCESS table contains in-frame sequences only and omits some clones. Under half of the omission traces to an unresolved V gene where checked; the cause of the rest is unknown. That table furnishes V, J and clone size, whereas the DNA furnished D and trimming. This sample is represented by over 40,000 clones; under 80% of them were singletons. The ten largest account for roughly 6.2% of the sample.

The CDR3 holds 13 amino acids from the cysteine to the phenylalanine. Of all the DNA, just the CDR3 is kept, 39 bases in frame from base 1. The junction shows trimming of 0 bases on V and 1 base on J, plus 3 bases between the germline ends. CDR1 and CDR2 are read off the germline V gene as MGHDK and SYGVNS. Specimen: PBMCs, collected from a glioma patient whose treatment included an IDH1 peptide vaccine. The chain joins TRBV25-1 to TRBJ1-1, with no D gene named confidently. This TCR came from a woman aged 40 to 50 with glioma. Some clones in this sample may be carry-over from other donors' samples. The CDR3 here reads CASSEYRNTEAFF. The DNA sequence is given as TGTGCCAGCAGTGAATATAGGAACACTGAAGCTTTCTTT.